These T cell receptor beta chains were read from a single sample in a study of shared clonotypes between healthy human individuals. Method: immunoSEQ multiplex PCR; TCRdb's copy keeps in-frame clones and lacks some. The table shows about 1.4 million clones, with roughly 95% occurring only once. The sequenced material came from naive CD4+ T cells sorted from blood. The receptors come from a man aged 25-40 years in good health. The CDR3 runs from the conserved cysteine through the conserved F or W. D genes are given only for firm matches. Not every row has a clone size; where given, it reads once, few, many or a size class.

CASSILRQVAYNEQFF	TGTGCCAGTAGTATTCTTAGACAAGTCGCCTACAATGAGCAGTTCTTC	TRBV19	TRBJ2-1	.	.
CASSLPVAGTDTQYF	TGTGCCAGCAGTTTACCGGTCGCTGGTACAGATACGCAGTATTTT	TRBV28	TRBJ2-3	.	.
CASSVITGGQYF	TGTGCCAGCAGTGTTATCACAGGGGGGCAGTACTTC	TRBV2	TRBJ2-7	.	TRBD1
CASCNGLAETYEQYF	TGTGCCAGTTGTAATGGACTAGCGGAAACCTACGAGCAGTACTTC	TRBV6-1	TRBJ2-7	.	TRBD2
CASSEGREKTEAFF	TGCGCCAGCAGTGAGGGACGGGAAAAAACTGAAGCTTTCTTT	TRBV10-2	TRBJ1-1	.	.
CASSQGVGHSYEQYF	TGTGCCAGCAGCCAAGGGGTGGGACACTCCTACGAGCAGTACTTC	TRBV4-2	TRBJ2-7	.	.
CASSYTRPANTEAFF	TGTGCCAGCAGTTACACCCGGCCGGCAAACACTGAAGCTTTCTTT	TRBV6-5	TRBJ1-1	.	.
CASSERLAGNEQFF	TGCGCCAGCAGTGAGAGGCTAGCCGGGAATGAGCAGTTCTTC	TRBV10-1	TRBJ2-1	.	.
CASSSLGQGYKNIQYF	TGTGCCAGCAGTTCTTTGGGACAGGGCTACAAAAACATTCAGTACTTC	TRBV28	TRBJ2-4	.	TRBD1
CASSFGLESGANVLTF	TGCGCCAGCAGCTTCGGATTGGAGTCTGGGGCCAACGTCCTGACTTTC	TRBV5-1	TRBJ2-6	.	.
CASSLGVARRNEKLFF	TGCGCCAGCAGCTTGGGGGTTGCACGGAGAAATGAAAAACTGTTTTTT	TRBV5-1	TRBJ1-4	.	.
CASSYEGVQPQHF	TGTGCCAGCAGTTACGAGGGCGTTCAGCCCCAGCATTTT	TRBV6-6	TRBJ1-5	.	.
CASSLGGPRYEQYF	TGTGCCAGCAGCCTAGGGGGCCCCCGATACGAGCAGTACTTC	TRBV4-2	TRBJ2-7	.	TRBD1
CSASGRYEQYF	TGCAGTGCTAGCGGGCGGTACGAGCAGTACTTC	TRBV20-1	TRBJ2-7	.	.
CAISGTSGGSTYEQYF	TGTGCCATCAGTGGGACTAGCGGTGGGTCTACCTACGAGCAGTACTTC	TRBV10-3	TRBJ2-7	.	TRBD2
CASSDQGAPIGEQFF	TGTGCCAGCAGTGACCAGGGGGCGCCTATTGGTGAGCAGTTCTTC	TRBV6-4	TRBJ2-1	.	TRBD1
CASSLDYSIVYNEQFF	TGTGCCAGCAGCTTAGATTACTCAATAGTCTACAATGAGCAGTTCTTC	TRBV7-2	TRBJ2-1	.	.
CASTPTGLISYEQYF	TGTGCCAGCACCCCGACAGGACTAATCTCCTACGAGCAGTACTTC	TRBV6-1	TRBJ2-7	once	.
CAISESTLAFRDYHSYEQYF	TGTGCCATCAGTGAGTCGACTCTCGCATTCCGGGACTACCACTCCTACGAGCAGTACTTC	TRBV10-3	TRBJ2-7	.	TRBD2
CASSEPGLGTDTQYF	TGTGCCAGCAGTGAACCGGGACTAGGGACAGATACGCAGTATTTT	TRBV6-1	TRBJ2-3	.	TRBD2
CASSLGFDGNEQFF	TGCGCCAGCAGCCTGGGCTTCGACGGCAATGAGCAGTTCTTC	TRBV5-1	TRBJ2-1	.	.
CASAPAWDRETQYF	TGTGCCAGCGCCCCCGCTTGGGACAGAGAGACCCAGTACTTC	TRBV7-8	TRBJ2-5	once	TRBD1
CASGLVPSTLPTGLPYEQYF	TGTGCTAGTGGTTTGGTACCGTCGACCCTGCCGACAGGTTTGCCCTACGAGCAGTACTTC	TRBV12-5	TRBJ2-7	.	.
CASSVKYEQYF	TGTGCCAGCTCGGTTAAGTACGAGCAGTACTTC	TRBV18	TRBJ2-7	.	.
CASSFGVWDIGSSNQPQHF	TGTGCCAGCAGCTTCGGTGTTTGGGATATTGGCAGTAGCAATCAGCCCCAGCATTTT	TRBV5-6	TRBJ1-5	.	.
CASSLAFSGANVLTF	TGTGCCAGCAGCTTAGCATTCTCTGGGGCCAACGTCCTGACTTTC	TRBV7-3	TRBJ2-6	.	.
CASSLSRYQETQYF	TGTGCCAGCAGCTTATCGCGTTACCAAGAGACCCAGTACTTC	TRBV11-3	TRBJ2-5	.	.
CASRGQSYSNQPQHF	TGTGCCAGTAGGGGACAGTCTTATAGCAATCAGCCCCAGCATTTT	TRBV6-5	TRBJ1-5	once	TRBD1
CASSPPGRNEKLFF	TGTGCCAGCAGTCCGCCTGGCAGGAATGAAAAACTGTTTTTT	TRBV27	TRBJ1-4	.	.
CASSYLRENTGELFF	TGTGCCAGCAGTTACTTGCGGGAGAACACCGGGGAGCTGTTTTTT	TRBV6-6	TRBJ2-2	.	.
CASRPTGTGDSYEQYF	TGCGCCAGCAGGCCAACCGGGACAGGGGACTCCTACGAGCAGTACTTC	TRBV5-1	TRBJ2-7	.	TRBD1
CASSRGTSGREDEQYF	TGTGCCAGCAGCCGCGGGACTAGCGGGAGAGAAGACGAGCAGTACTTC	TRBV4-2	TRBJ2-7	.	TRBD2
CASSYSVLGNYGYTF	TGTGCCAGCAGTTACTCGGTTCTGGGAAACTATGGCTACACCTTC	TRBV6-5	TRBJ1-2	.	.
CASSISPGVGRYEQYF	TGTGCCAGTAGTATTTCGCCAGGGGTAGGGAGGTACGAGCAGTACTTC	TRBV19	TRBJ2-7	.	.
CASSHGQGRGEQFF	TGCGCCAGCAGCCACGGACAGGGTCGGGGTGAGCAGTTCTTC	TRBV5-1	TRBJ2-1	.	TRBD1
CATSLQGLDEKLFF	TGTGCCACCTCATTACAGGGATTAGATGAAAAACTGTTTTTT	TRBV27	TRBJ1-4	.	.
CASSLRAAYEQYF	TGTGCCAGCAGCTTGAGGGCAGCCTACGAGCAGTACTTC	TRBV5-5	TRBJ2-7	.	.
CASSTPAGSYEQYF	TGTGCCAGTAGTACGCCCGCCGGATCCTACGAGCAGTACTTC	TRBV19	TRBJ2-7	few	.
CASSSYRGDQPQHF	TGTGCCAGCAGTTCGTACAGGGGGGATCAGCCCCAGCATTTT	TRBV27	TRBJ1-5	once	TRBD1
CASSVHPSNTEAFF	TGTGCCAGCAGCGTGCATCCTTCGAACACTGAAGCTTTCTTT	TRBV9	TRBJ1-1	.	.
CASSLDPHNTGELFF	TGCGCCAGCAGCTTGGATCCCCATAACACCGGGGAGCTGTTTTTT	TRBV5-1	TRBJ2-2	once	.
CASSQDPPRMNTEAFF	TGTGCCAGCAGCCAAGACCCGCCCAGGATGAACACTGAAGCTTTCTTT	TRBV14	TRBJ1-1	.	.
CASSRGLAGVAYEQYF	TGCGCCAGCAGCCGGGGACTAGCGGGAGTAGCCTACGAGCAGTACTTC	TRBV4-3	TRBJ2-7	.	TRBD2
CASSMVSGRSYEQYF	TGTGCCAGTAGTATGGTTAGCGGGAGGAGCTACGAGCAGTACTTC	TRBV19	TRBJ2-7	.	TRBD2
CASSLGAGLGQPQHF	TGCGCCAGCAGCTTGGGTGCAGGATTGGGGCAGCCCCAGCATTTT	TRBV5-1	TRBJ1-5	.	.
CASSQGGSGGPYNEQFF	TGCGCCAGCAGCCAAGGGGGGTCGGGTGGGCCCTACAATGAGCAGTTCTTC	TRBV4-1	TRBJ2-1	.	.
CASSLALRSGTQYF	TGTGCCAGCAGCTTAGCGCTTAGAAGCGGAACCCAGTACTTC	TRBV7-8	TRBJ2-5	.	.
CANSFGTGPGETQYF	TGCGCCAACAGCTTTGGGACAGGGCCTGGAGAGACCCAGTACTTC	TRBV5-1	TRBJ2-5	.	TRBD1
CASKGDTEAFF	TGTGCCAGCAAAGGGGACACTGAAGCTTTCTTT	TRBV28	TRBJ1-1	.	.
CSVERGTSTDTQYF	TGCAGCGTTGAGCGGGGGACTAGCACAGATACGCAGTATTTT	TRBV29-1	TRBJ2-3	.	TRBD2
CASSLLQGSNTGELFF	TGTGCCAGCAGCTTGTTGCAAGGGTCGAACACCGGGGAGCTGTTTTTT	TRBV5-6	TRBJ2-2	.	.